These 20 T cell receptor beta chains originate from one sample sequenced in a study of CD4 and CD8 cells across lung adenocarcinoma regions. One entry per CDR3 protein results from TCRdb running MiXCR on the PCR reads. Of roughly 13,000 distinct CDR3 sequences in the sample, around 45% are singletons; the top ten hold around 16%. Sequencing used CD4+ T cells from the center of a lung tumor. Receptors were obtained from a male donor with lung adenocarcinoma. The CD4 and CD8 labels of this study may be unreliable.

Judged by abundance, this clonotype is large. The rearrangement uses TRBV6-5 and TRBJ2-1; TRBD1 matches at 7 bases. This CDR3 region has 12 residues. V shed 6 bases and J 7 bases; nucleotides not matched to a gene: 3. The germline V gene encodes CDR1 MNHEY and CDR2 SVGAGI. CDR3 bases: TGTGCCAGCAGCATGACAGGGAATGAGCAGTTCTTC. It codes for CASSMTGNEQFF.

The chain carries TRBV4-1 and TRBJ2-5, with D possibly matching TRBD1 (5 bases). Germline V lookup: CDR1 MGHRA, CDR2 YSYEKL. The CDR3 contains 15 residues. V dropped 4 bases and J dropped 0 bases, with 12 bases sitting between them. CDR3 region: CASSRQPQDQETQYF. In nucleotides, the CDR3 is TGCGCCAGCAGCCGCCAGCCACAGGACCAAGAGACCCAGTACTTC.

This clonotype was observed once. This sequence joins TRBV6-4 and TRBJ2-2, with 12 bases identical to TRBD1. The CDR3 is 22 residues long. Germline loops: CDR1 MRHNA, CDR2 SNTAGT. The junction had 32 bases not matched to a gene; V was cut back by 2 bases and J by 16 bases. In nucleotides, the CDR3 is TGTGCCAGCAGTGACCCTAGGGACAGGGGGCCTGGGCTTGAAACGAACACCGGGGCGCAGTTTTTT. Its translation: CASSDPRDRGPGLETNTGAQFF.

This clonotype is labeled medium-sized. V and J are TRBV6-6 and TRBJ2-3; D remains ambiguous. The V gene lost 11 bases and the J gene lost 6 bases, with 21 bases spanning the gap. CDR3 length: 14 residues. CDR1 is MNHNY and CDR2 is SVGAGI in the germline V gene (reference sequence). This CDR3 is CAGKMHLESDTQYF. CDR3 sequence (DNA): TGTGCCGGAAAGATGCACCTTGAGTCGGATACGCAGTATTTT.

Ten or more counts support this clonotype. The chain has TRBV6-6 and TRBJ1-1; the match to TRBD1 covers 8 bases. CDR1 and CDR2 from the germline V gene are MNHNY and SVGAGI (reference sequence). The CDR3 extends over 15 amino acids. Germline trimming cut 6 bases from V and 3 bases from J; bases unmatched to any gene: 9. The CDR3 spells CASRPGGAGDTEAFF. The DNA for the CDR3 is TGTGCCAGCAGACCAGGGGGCGCGGGAGACACTGAAGCTTTCTTT.

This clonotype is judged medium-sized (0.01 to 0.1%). The CDR3 reads CASSPTLGQGSTEAFF. CDR3 coding DNA: TGTGCCAGCAGTCCAACCTTGGGACAGGGGTCCACTGAAGCTTTCTTT. The chain links TRBV27 to TRBJ1-1; TRBD1 matches 10 bases. V trimming: 5 bases; J trimming: 4 bases; junction bases outside the gene matches: 10. CDR3 length equals 16 residues. Germline V gene lookup returns CDR1 MNHEY and CDR2 SMNVEV (reference sequence).

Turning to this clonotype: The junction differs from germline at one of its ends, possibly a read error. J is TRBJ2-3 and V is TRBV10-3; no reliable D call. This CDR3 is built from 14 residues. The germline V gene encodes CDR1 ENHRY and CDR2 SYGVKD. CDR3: CAISADRRPDTQYF. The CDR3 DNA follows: TGTGCCATCAGTGCGGACCGGCGCCCAGATACCCAGTATTTT.

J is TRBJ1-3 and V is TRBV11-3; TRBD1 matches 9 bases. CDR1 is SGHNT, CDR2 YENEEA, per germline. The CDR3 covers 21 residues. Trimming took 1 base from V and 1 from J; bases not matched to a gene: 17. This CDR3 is CASSLAPFGWTGASSGNTIYF. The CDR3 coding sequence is TGTGCCAGCAGCTTAGCCCCCTTTGGTTGGACAGGGGCGAGTTCTGGAAACACCATATATTTT.

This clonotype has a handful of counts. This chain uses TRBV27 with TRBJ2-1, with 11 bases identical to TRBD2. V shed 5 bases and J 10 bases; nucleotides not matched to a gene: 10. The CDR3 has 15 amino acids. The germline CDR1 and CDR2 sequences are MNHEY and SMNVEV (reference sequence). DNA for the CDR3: TGTGCCAGCAGTCCCTATAGCGGGGGGGACTACGAGCAGTTCTTC. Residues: CASSPYSGGDYEQFF.

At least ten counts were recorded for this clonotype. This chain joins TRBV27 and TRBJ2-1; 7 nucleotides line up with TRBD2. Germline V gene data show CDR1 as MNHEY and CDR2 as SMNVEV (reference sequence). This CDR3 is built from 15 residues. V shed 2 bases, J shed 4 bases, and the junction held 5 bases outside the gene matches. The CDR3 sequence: CASSLGLELYNEQFF. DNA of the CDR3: TGTGCCAGCAGTTTAGGACTAGAGCTATACAATGAGCAGTTCTTC.

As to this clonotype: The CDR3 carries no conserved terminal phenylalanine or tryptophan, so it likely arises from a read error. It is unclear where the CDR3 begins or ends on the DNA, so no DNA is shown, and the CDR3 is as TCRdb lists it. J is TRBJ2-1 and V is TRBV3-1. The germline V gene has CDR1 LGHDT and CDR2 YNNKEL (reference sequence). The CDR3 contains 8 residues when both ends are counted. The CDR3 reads CGLLDLLP.

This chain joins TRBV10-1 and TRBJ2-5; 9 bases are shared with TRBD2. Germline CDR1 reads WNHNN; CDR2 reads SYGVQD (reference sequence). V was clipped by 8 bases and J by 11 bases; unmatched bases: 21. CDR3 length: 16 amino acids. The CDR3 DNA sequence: TGCGCCAGCGGGGGGCGGGGTAGCGGGAGCCCAGATACGCAGTACTTC. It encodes CASGGRGSGSPDTQYF.

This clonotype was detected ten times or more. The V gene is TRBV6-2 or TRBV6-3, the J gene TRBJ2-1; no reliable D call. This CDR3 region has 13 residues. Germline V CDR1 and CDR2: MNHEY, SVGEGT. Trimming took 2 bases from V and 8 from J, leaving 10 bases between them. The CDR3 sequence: CASSYGVEHEQFF. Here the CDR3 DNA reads TGTGCCAGCAGTTACGGGGTCGAACATGAGCAGTTCTTC.

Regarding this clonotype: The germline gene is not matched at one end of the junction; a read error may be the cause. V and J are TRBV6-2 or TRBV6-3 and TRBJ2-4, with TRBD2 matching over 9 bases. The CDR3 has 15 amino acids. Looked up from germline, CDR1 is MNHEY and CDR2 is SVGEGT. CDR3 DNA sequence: TGTGCCACTATAGAGACTAGCGGCCGCACAGACATTCAGTATTTC. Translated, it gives CATIETSGRTDIQYF.

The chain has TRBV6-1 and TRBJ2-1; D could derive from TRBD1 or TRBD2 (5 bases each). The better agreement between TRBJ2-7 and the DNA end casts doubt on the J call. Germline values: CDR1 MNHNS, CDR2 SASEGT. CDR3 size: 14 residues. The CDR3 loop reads CASKPGPTSYEQYF. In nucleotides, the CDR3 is TGTGCCAGCAAGCCGGGACCGACTTCCTACGAGCAGTACTTC.

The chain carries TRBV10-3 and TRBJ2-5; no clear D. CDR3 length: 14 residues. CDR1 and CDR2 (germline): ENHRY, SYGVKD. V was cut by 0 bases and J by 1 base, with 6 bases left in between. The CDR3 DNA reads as TGTGCCATCAGTGAGTCAAGACTCCAAGAGACCCAGTACTTC. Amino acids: CAISESRLQETQYF.

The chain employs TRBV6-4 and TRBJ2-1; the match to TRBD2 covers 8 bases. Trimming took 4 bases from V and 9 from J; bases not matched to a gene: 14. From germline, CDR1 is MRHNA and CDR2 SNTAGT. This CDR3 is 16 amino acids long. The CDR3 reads CASSARASGSRTEQFF. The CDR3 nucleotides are TGTGCCAGCAGTGCGAGGGCGAGCGGGAGTCGCACTGAGCAGTTCTTC.

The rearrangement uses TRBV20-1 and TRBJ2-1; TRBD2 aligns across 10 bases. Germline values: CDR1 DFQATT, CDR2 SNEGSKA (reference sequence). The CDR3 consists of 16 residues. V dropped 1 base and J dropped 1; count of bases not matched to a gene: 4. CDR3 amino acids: CSARGTSGTSYNEQFF. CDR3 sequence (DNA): TGCAGTGCTAGAGGGACTAGCGGCACTTCCTACAATGAGCAGTTCTTC.

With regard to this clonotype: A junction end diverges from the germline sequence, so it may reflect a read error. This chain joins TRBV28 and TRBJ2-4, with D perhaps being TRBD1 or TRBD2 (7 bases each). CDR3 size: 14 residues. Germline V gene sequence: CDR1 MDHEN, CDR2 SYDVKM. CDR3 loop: CASSSPGGRDIQYF. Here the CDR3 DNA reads TGTGCCAGCAGTTCCCCAGGGGGGAGGGATATTCAGTATTTC.

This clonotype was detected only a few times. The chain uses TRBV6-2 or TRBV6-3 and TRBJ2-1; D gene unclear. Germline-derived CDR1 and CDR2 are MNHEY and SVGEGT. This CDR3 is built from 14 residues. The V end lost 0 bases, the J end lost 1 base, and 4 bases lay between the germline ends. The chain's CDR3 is CASSYSWSYNEQFF. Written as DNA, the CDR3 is TGTGCCAGCAGTTACTCTTGGTCCTACAATGAGCAGTTCTTC.